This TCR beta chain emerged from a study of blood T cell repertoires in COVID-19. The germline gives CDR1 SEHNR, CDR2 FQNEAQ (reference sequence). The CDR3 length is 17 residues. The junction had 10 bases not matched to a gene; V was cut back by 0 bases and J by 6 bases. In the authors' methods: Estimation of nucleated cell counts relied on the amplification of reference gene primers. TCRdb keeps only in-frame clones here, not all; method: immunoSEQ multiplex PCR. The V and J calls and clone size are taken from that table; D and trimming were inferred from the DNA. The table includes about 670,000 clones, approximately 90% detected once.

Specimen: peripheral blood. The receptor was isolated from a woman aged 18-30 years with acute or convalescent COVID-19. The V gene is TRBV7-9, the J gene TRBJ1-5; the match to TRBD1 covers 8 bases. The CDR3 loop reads CASSLAGSRGQFQPQHF. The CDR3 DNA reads TGTGCCAGCAGCTTAGCGGGGAGCAGGGGGCAATTTCAGCCCCAGCATTTT.